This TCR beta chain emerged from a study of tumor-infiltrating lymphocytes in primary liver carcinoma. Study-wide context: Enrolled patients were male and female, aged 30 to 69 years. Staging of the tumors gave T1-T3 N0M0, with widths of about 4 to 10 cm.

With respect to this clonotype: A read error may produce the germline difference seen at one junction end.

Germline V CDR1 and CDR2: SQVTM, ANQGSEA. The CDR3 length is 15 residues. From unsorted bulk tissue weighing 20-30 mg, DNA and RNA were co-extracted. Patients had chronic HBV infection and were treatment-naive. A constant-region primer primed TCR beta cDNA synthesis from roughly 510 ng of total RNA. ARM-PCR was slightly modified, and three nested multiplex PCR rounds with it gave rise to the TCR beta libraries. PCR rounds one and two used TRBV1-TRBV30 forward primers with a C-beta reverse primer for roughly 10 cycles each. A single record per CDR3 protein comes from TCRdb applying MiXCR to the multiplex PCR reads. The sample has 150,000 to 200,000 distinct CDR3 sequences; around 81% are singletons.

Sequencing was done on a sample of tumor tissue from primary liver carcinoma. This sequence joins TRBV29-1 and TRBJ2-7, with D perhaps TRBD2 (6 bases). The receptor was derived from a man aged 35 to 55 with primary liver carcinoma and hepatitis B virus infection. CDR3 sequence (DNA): TGCAGCGGTGAAGATCCAGGAGGGAGGTCCTACAAGCAGTACTTC. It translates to CSGEDPGGRSYKQYF.